The sequence of this TCR beta chain was determined in a study of diagnostic markers for celiac disease (dated by TCRdb to 2019 to 2021). The CDR3 runs 13 amino acids, cysteine and phenylalanine included. No DNA accompanies this entry. The germline V gene yields SGHTA for CDR1 and FQGTGA for CDR2. TCRdb records Illumina MiSeq as the sequencer. Each CDR3 protein sequence appears as one entry after TCRdb reprocessed the reads, and no DNA is included. The table for this sample records around 3,500 distinct CDR3 sequences. The ten largest clones take up roughly 9.8% of the sample. Notes on this clonotype: The specificity of this receptor is unknown.

The receptor chain draws on TRBV7-3 and TRBJ2-1. Sequencing used either unsorted cells or a sorted T cell fraction (not recorded which). The receptor comes from a human donor. This table probably holds off-target reads from a library built for another chain. This receptor has the CDR3 CASSVDKYNEQFF.